This TCR beta chain was obtained from a study of response to subunit inactivated influenza vaccine. Points from the study as a whole: The authors suggested that every seasonal influenza vaccination recruits few new T cells.

TCRdb processed the RT-PCR reads anew with MiXCR; each CDR3 protein has one entry. Here the sample spans around 580,000 distinct CDR3 sequences, 11% to 15% being singletons. V was cut by 3 bases and J by 3 bases, with 16 bases left in between. In germline, CDR1 is SGHRS, CDR2 YFSETQ. The CDR3 sequence is 15 residues long. As to this clonotype: Its antigen remains unknown.

The chain has TRBV5-1 and TRBJ2-7; D unresolved. The specimen comprised PBMCs from blood, sampled less than 13 days after vaccination. This clonotype originated in a man aged 45-65 years who received an inactivated influenza vaccine. Here the CDR3 reads CASSSQPTAYYEQYF. CDR3 in DNA: TGCGCCAGCAGCTCGCAACCGACGGCTTACTACGAGCAGTACTTC.